This TCR beta chain derives from a study of cytomegalovirus exposure and HLA in healthy donors. Findings and caveats of the study: A later analysis, which compared TCR beta chains of equal frequency, found the HLA-associated ones more clonally expanded. Productive rates of about 90% or about 30% were seen for most TCR beta V segments in an earlier analysis. An analysis that was carried out later associated 15,000 to 20,000 TCR beta sequences with HLA alleles at 0.05 false discovery rate.

About this clone: Its specificity is unknown.

PCR amplification relied on 60 Vbeta primers (plus 13 Jbeta primers). Clones were read by immunoSEQ multiplex PCR, and TCRdb kept only the in-frame ones, dropping some. The sample consists of around 100,000 clones, approximately 84% of them appearing once. Between the trimmed V and J ends, which lost 8 bases and 3 bases, there was a span of 24 bases. The CDR3 is 17 amino acids. The germline V gene has CDR1 SNHLY and CDR2 FYNNEI. Sequencing was carried out using PBMCs. The source is a man in his late teens or twenties in good health and CMV-seronegative. The chain joins TRBV2 to TRBJ2-3, with D uncertain. The CDR3 nucleotides read TGTGCCAGCTGGAGATCATGGGTTATAACTCAGACAGATACGCAGTATTTT. This gives the protein CASWRSWVITQTDTQYF.